Below, 8 T cell receptor beta chains from the same sample are listed, as sequenced in a study of identical twins. TCRdb redid the calling of the 5' RACE reads with MiXCR, one entry per CDR3 protein. The sample includes about 690,000 distinct CDR3 sequences, approximately 22% of them seen just once. The same sample was also studied in work on T cells expressing NK-cell markers.

Source material: PBMCs. The origin of the receptors is a woman younger than 30 in good health.

In this sample, this clonotype turned up a few times. The genes are TRBV12-3 or TRBV12-4 and TRBJ1-6; D is undetermined. Trimming shortened V by 5 bases and J by 13 bases, and 18 bases separated the two germline ends. CDR3 length: 14 residues. As DNA, the CDR3 is TGTGCCAGCAGTCCGCCAATTCGGGTGTCCCCCCTCCACTTT. Amino acids: CASSPPIRVSPLHF.

This chain links TRBV9 with TRBJ2-3; 9 bases line up with TRBD2. CDR3 length equals 17 residues. CDR1 is SGDLS and CDR2 is YYNGEE in the germline V gene. J gave up 2 bases and V 0 bases, and 7 bases lay outside the gene matches. The CDR3 is CASSVAGTSTITDTQYF. The CDR3 DNA reads TGTGCCAGCAGCGTAGCCGGGACTAGCACTATCACAGATACGCAGTATTTT.

This clonotype was seen at least ten times. The J gene is TRBJ2-7, the V gene TRBV20-1, with D unclear. The ends were cut back, 3 bases at V and 0 bases at J, with 6 bases in the middle. CDR3 length: 12 amino acids. Per the germline V gene, CDR1 is DFQATT and CDR2 is SNEGSKA (reference sequence). The CDR3 DNA follows: TGCAGTGCTAGTGGGATCTCCTACGAGCAGTACTTC. This encodes CSASGISYEQYF.

The chain employs TRBV11-3 and TRBJ2-1; TRBD1 matches 8 bases. Germline V lookup: CDR1 SGHNT, CDR2 YENEEA. Germline trimming cut 4 bases from V and 5 bases from J; bases unmatched to any gene: 7. The CDR3 is 15 residues long. CDR3 amino acids: CASSSSQGGNNEQFF. CDR3 in DNA: TGTGCCAGCAGCTCCTCACAGGGGGGTAACAATGAGCAGTTCTTC.

The chain couples TRBV7-6 to TRBJ2-3, with a tentative D call TRBD2 (7 bases). The CDR3 has 13 amino acids. Per the germline V gene, CDR1 is SGHVS and CDR2 is FNYEAQ. Trimming shortened V by 4 bases and J by 4 bases, and 9 bases separated the two germline ends. CDR3 sequence reads: CASSWGGPDTQYF. In DNA form, the CDR3 reads TGTGCCAGCAGCTGGGGGGGCCCAGATACGCAGTATTTT.

This clonotype was recorded at least ten times. The chain uses TRBV12-3 or TRBV12-4 and TRBJ2-7; D unresolved. Trimming removed 5 bases from V and 5 bases from J, with 13 bases in between. The CDR3 has 13 residues. The CDR3 DNA is TGTGCCAGCAGTCCCAGACTTTTCCACGAGCAGTACTTC. Encoded protein: CASSPRLFHEQYF.

This clonotype turned up a few times. This chain uses TRBV27 with TRBJ2-1; 9 bases line up with TRBD1. V lost 5 bases, J lost 7 bases, and 6 bases stayed unmatched. Germline V CDR1 and CDR2: MNHEY, SMNVEV (reference sequence). This CDR3 is built from 14 residues. The CDR3 reads CASSADRGRNEQFF. CDR3 in DNA: TGTGCCAGCAGTGCGGACAGGGGACGAAATGAGCAGTTCTTC.

This clonotype was counted a single time. A much more abundant neighbour one base away suggests this may be a read error. V gene TRBV21-1 combines with J gene TRBJ2-5; the D segment call TRBD1 is taken from the table without a DNA check. TRBV21-1 is described as a pseudogene. This CDR3 region has 18 residues. This chain's CDR3 is CASSNYPRTSDIQETQYF. The CDR3 DNA is TGTGCCAGCAGCAATTATCCTCGGACATCCGATATTCAAGAGACCCAGTACTTC.